Listed below are T cell receptor beta chains from one sample, sequenced in a study. TCRdb passed the 5' RACE reads through MiXCR, listing each CDR3 protein once. The profile covers 20,000 to 25,000 distinct CDR3 sequences, with approximately 28% appearing a single time and 2.2% taken by the ten largest. Sequenced sample: tumor-infiltrating naive CD4+ T cells sorted from the breast tumor. The receptors were sampled from a female donor with breast cancer. CDR3s include the opening cysteine and the closing phenylalanine or tryptophan. D genes are given only for firm matches. Size values are once, few and many counts, or a class for expanded clones, and some rows have none.

D gene: .
J gene: TRBJ1-1
V gene: TRBV12-3/TRBV12-4
clone size: medium-sized
CDR3 DNA: TGTGCCAGCACCCCTGGGGGGTTCCGTCGCAGAACTGAAGCTTTCTTT
CDR3 protein: CASTPGGFRRRTEAFF

D gene: TRBD2
J gene: TRBJ2-1
V gene: TRBV29-1
clone size: .
CDR3 DNA: TGCAGCGTCGCAACGCTAGCGGAATTCTCCTACAATGAGCAGTTCTTC
CDR3 protein: CSVATLAEFSYNEQFF

D gene: .
J gene: TRBJ2-7
V gene: TRBV12-3/TRBV12-4
clone size: many
CDR3 DNA: TGTGCCAGCAGTTTAGTAGGTCTCGAGCAGTACTTC
CDR3 protein: CASSLVGLEQYF

D gene: .
J gene: TRBJ2-1
V gene: TRBV20-1
clone size: .
CDR3 DNA: TGCAGTGCTAGAGCCGATATATATCCCAATGAGCAGTTCTTC
CDR3 protein: CSARADIYPNEQFF

D gene: .
J gene: TRBJ1-5
V gene: TRBV12-3/TRBV12-4
clone size: .
CDR3 DNA: TGTGCCAGCATCCCGACGGTCTTCAGGCCCCAGCATTTT
CDR3 protein: CASIPTVFRPQHF

D gene: .
J gene: TRBJ1-5
V gene: TRBV15
clone size: many
CDR3 DNA: TGTGCCACCAGCAGAGCCCCGTTCGGGCAGCCCCAGCATTTT
CDR3 protein: CATSRAPFGQPQHF

D gene: .
J gene: TRBJ1-1
V gene: TRBV20-1
clone size: many
CDR3 DNA: TGCAGTGCGGGCGGGGATATTCCGAACACTGAAGCTTTCTTT
CDR3 protein: CSAGGDIPNTEAFF

D gene: .
J gene: TRBJ1-2
V gene: TRBV7-8
clone size: many
CDR3 DNA: TGTGCCAGCAGTCCTCAAACAGCCTATGGCTACACCTTC
CDR3 protein: CASSPQTAYGYTF

D gene: .
J gene: TRBJ1-1
V gene: TRBV20-1
clone size: few
CDR3 DNA: TGCAGTGCTAGAGGGGGGGGCACTGAAGCTTTCTTT
CDR3 protein: CSARGGGTEAFF

D gene: .
J gene: TRBJ1-2
V gene: TRBV11-2
clone size: .
CDR3 DNA: TGTGCCAGCAGCTTAGGGATCAATAAGAAGGTCTATGGCTACACCTTC
CDR3 protein: CASSLGINKKVYGYTF

D gene: TRBD1
J gene: TRBJ1-2
V gene: TRBV5-1
clone size: many
CDR3 DNA: TGCGCCAGCAGCCCCGGACAGGGGACCTATGGCTACACCTTC
CDR3 protein: CASSPGQGTYGYTF

D gene: .
J gene: TRBJ2-7
V gene: TRBV4-2
clone size: .
CDR3 DNA: TGTGCCAGCAGCCAAGGGGCAGGGGGGCCCTTTTCCTACGAGCAGTACTTC
CDR3 protein: CASSQGAGGPFSYEQYF

D gene: .
J gene: TRBJ1-5
V gene: TRBV5-1
clone size: many
CDR3 DNA: TGCGCCAGCAGCTTGGGAGGGACCAATCAGCCCCAGCATTTT
CDR3 protein: CASSLGGTNQPQHF

D gene: TRBD2
J gene: TRBJ2-3
V gene: TRBV18
clone size: .
CDR3 DNA: TGTGCCAGCTCAGGACTAGCGGGAGGACGCAATACGCAGTATTTT
CDR3 protein: CASSGLAGGRNTQYF

D gene: .
J gene: TRBJ1-2
V gene: TRBV5-4
clone size: many
CDR3 DNA: TGTGCCAGCAGCCCGCCTCGGGGACACCTAGCTAACTATGGCTACACCTTC
CDR3 protein: CASSPPRGHLANYGYTF

D gene: TRBD1
J gene: TRBJ2-5
V gene: TRBV7-9
clone size: medium-sized
CDR3 DNA: TGTGCCAGCAGTCCAGGGGGCATCCGGGAGACCCAGTACTTC
CDR3 protein: CASSPGGIRETQYF

D gene: .
J gene: TRBJ2-1
V gene: TRBV7-3
clone size: many
CDR3 DNA: TGTGCCAGCAGCTCAATATCGGGACGTAAGTTCTTC
CDR3 protein: CASSSISGRKFF

D gene: TRBD1
J gene: TRBJ1-1
V gene: TRBV7-8
clone size: many
CDR3 DNA: TGTGCCAGCAGCCCACGGGACAGAAAGATAATGAACACTGAAGCTTTCTTT
CDR3 protein: CASSPRDRKIMNTEAFF

D gene: .
J gene: TRBJ1-1
V gene: TRBV15
clone size: many
CDR3 DNA: TGTGCCACCAGCAGAGATTTCGGCGGATTGAACACTGAAGCTTTCTTT
CDR3 protein: CATSRDFGGLNTEAFF

D gene: .
J gene: TRBJ2-5
V gene: TRBV24-1
clone size: .
CDR3 DNA: TGTGCCACCGGCGGAGGTTCCCTTTGGGAGACCCAGTACTTC
CDR3 protein: CATGGGSLWETQYF

D gene: .
J gene: TRBJ2-1
V gene: TRBV5-6
clone size: .
CDR3 DNA: TGTGCCAGCAGCGGGATCGAGCCAGGGGCCTACAATGAGCAGTTCTTC
CDR3 protein: CASSGIEPGAYNEQFF

D gene: .
J gene: TRBJ2-7
V gene: TRBV28
clone size: many
CDR3 DNA: TGTGCCAGCAGCCAAAGGGCAGGGGGGTACGAGCAGTACTTC
CDR3 protein: CASSQRAGGYEQYF

D gene: .
J gene: TRBJ2-1
V gene: TRBV5-1
clone size: medium-sized
CDR3 DNA: TGCGCCAGCAGCGTGGACTACAATGAGCAGTTCTTC
CDR3 protein: CASSVDYNEQFF

D gene: .
J gene: TRBJ1-2
V gene: TRBV7-2
clone size: medium-sized
CDR3 DNA: TGTGCCAGCAGCCCCCGGACAGCTCAAAGGGCCTATGGCTACACCTTC
CDR3 protein: CASSPRTAQRAYGYTF

D gene: TRBD1
J gene: TRBJ2-1
V gene: TRBV6-1
clone size: .
CDR3 DNA: TGTGCCAGCAGCCCCGGGACAGGGAGGAGCAATGAGCAGTTCTTC
CDR3 protein: CASSPGTGRSNEQFF

D gene: TRBD1
J gene: TRBJ2-7
V gene: TRBV5-1
clone size: .
CDR3 DNA: TGCGCCAGCAGCTTGGCCTCAGGGGGTTTCGACGAGCAGTACTTC
CDR3 protein: CASSLASGGFDEQYF

D gene: TRBD1
J gene: TRBJ2-1
V gene: TRBV6-5
clone size: medium-sized
CDR3 DNA: TGTGCCAGCAGCCCGACAGGGGGTCCCTACAATGAGCAGTTCTTC
CDR3 protein: CASSPTGGPYNEQFF

D gene: TRBD1
J gene: TRBJ2-5
V gene: TRBV6-1
clone size: .
CDR3 DNA: TGTGCCAGCAGTGAGGAGACAGGGAGCTGGGAGACCCAGTACTTC
CDR3 protein: CASSEETGSWETQYF

D gene: .
J gene: TRBJ2-1
V gene: TRBV27
clone size: medium-sized
CDR3 DNA: TGTGCCAGCAGTTTATCGCGGGGAAGAGACACTGAGCAGTTCTTC
CDR3 protein: CASSLSRGRDTEQFF

D gene: TRBD1
J gene: TRBJ2-7
V gene: TRBV20-1
clone size: .
CDR3 DNA: TGCAGTGCCCGTTTAAGACAGGGCTACGAGCAGTACTTC
CDR3 protein: CSARLRQGYEQYF

D gene: TRBD2
J gene: TRBJ2-7
V gene: TRBV12-5
clone size: few
CDR3 DNA: TGTGCTAGTGGTTCACGGACTAGCGCGAGCTCCTACGAGCAGTACTTC
CDR3 protein: CASGSRTSASSYEQYF

D gene: .
J gene: TRBJ1-1
V gene: TRBV7-3
clone size: many
CDR3 DNA: TGTGCCAGCAGCACGAGTGCCGGGTTGACTGAAGCTTTCTTT
CDR3 protein: CASSTSAGLTEAFF

D gene: TRBD2
J gene: TRBJ2-7
V gene: TRBV6-1
clone size: few
CDR3 DNA: TGTGCCAGCGGACTAGCGGGATACGAGCAGTACTTC
CDR3 protein: CASGLAGYEQYF

D gene: TRBD2
J gene: TRBJ2-3
V gene: TRBV5-1
clone size: few
CDR3 DNA: TGCGCCAGCAGCGGTAAACCAAGCGGGGTCACAGATACGCAGTATTTT
CDR3 protein: CASSGKPSGVTDTQYF